This T cell receptor beta chain was profiled in a study of cytomegalovirus exposure and HLA in healthy donors (dated by TCRdb to about 2017). About the investigation overall: In an earlier analysis of roughly 500 of the donors, less than 350 Gb of sequence data and 95 million to 130 million unique TCR beta sequences from about 179 million T cells were reported. Among the approximately 420 genotyped donors, approximately 82% belonged to the genetic ancestry cluster associated with self-reported Caucasian donors. All discovery cohort repertoires had been generated using a single sequencing platform. Roughly 300 gigabases of sequencing data and approximately 80 million unique TCR sequences were included in an early release covering about 700 HLA-typed donors. In a later genetic analysis, genome-wide SNP genotypes for 398 of the 666 donors were used, and that subset was treated as a discovery cohort. The study aimed to test whether cataloging public T cell receptors could reveal signatures of past pathogen exposure. HLA typing covered class I and class II loci at four-digit resolution. Among 300 to 500 genotyped donors of the cohort, an average of roughly 230,000 unique TCR beta nucleotide sequences was sequenced per donor, of which 15% to 20% were non-productive. To decide whether each TCR beta V gene segment behaved as functional or pseudogenic, an earlier analysis of 587 of the donors relied on high-throughput TCR beta sequencing. Roughly 5 DR-DQ haplotypes were handled as single units for association and clustering, since linkage in the cohort was strong. Rather than using new phenotypic data, the later analysis identified candidate immune exposures from TCR beta sequences and from how often those sequences occurred across donors. The T cell repertoires of under 750 subjects were profiled by immunosequencing and related to cytomegalovirus serostatus. A later analysis re-examined previously published TCR beta repertoires from just over 650 donors and added high-resolution HLA genotyping to investigate patterns of TCR occurrence. The number of donors typed differed by locus, with roughly 620-630 for A, B, C, DRB1 and DQB1, roughly 520 for DQA1, nearly 610 for DPA1, and some 440 for DPB1. To predict cytomegalovirus infection status, the study combined high-throughput TCR immunosequencing, statistical association of individual TCRs with disease status, and machine learning. Along with the roughly 670-subject first cohort, a separate validation cohort of over a hundred different subjects was used. Donor age, sex, ethnicity and CMV serostatus were compiled together with the repertoire data.

In total, 500 to 700 healthy bone marrow donors made up the cohort. Cohort members were all nominally healthy when sampled, although unrecorded immune exposures were likely present. The donor tested CMV seronegative, placing the donor among the 350 or so seronegative members of the cohort. A peripheral blood sample was collected from each donor, and TCR beta sequencing was performed on peripheral blood mononuclear cells. The Qiagen DNeasy Blood Extraction Kit was used to extract genomic DNA from the blood cell samples. This clone was seen more than once but under ten times. Its antigen remains undetermined. No per-base quality is available; no much larger clone lies one base away. To prepare the library, the immunoSEQ multiplex PCR assay was applied. For the multiplex PCR, a mixture combining 60 forward primers for TCR Vbeta segments and 13 reverse primers for TCR Jbeta segments was used. A multiplex PCR assay on genomic DNA amplified the CDR3 region of rearranged TCR beta genes. The Illumina HiSeq System was used to sequence the amplified TCR beta libraries as 87-base-pair reads. As for the original processing: A later analysis tallied tens of millions of unique TCR beta chains across the 640 or so repertoires, and around 12 million of those chains were shared by two or more donors. To remove PCR and sequencing errors, raw reads were error-corrected and collapsed into unique sequences using a nearest-neighbor algorithm that merged closely related sequences. Alignment of CDR3 sequences to IMGT reference sequences was used to assign V, D and J gene segments. For a sequence to be retained, a match of at least six nucleotides to both a V gene segment and a J gene segment was required. A rearrangement was called productive if the CDR3 had no stop codons and remained in frame with V and J, and every other rearrangement was called non-productive. CDR3 was defined according to IMGT convention as the region running from the second conserved V-encoded cysteine to the conserved J-encoded phenylalanine. In an earlier analysis of 500 to 650 of the donors, sequences lacking an unambiguous match to a single V gene segment were excluded. An earlier analysis of fewer than 650 of the donors classified V segments as functional when productive rearrangements were above 56.7% and as segregating when the standard deviation between donors was above 5%. A statistical classification framework was built to diagnose cytomegalovirus status from the catalog of TCR beta chain sequences. A later analysis assigned V and J genes by comparing TCR nucleotide sequences with IMGT/GENE-DB human TR gene sequences. In a later analysis, CDR3 sequences and most-parsimonious VDJ recombination scenarios were assigned using the TCRdist pipeline. In a later analysis, each TCR beta chain was defined by its CDR3 amino acid sequence together with its V-gene family, and reads without a unique V-gene family were excluded. A later analysis removed several hundred highly shared, low-generation-probability nucleotide sequences to deal with suspected cross-contamination and a sequencing artifact. A later analysis calculated a clonal expansion index for each public chain from normalized within-repertoire ranks of inferred template counts. In a later analysis, generation probabilities were computed with a VDJ recombination model fitted to out-of-frame rearrangements, and the resulting probabilities were checked against IGoR. In a later analysis, TCR-TCR, TCR-HLA and TCR-CMV co-occurrence was scored with hypergeometric tests, and a repertoire-size bias correction was applied to TCR pairs. To estimate false discovery rates, a later analysis permuted the HLA or CMV assignments 20 times. In a later analysis, co-occurring TCRs were grouped using DBSCAN, with TCRdist sequence similarity added in when clustering inside HLA-allele-positive subsets. Co-occurrence clustering excluded repertoires with fewer than 30,000 or more than 120,000 public chains, plus five with anomalous nucleotide sharing. TCRdb provides this immuneACCESS table in a form limited to in-frame rearrangements. Some clones are lacking; in checked studies, under half of them reflect an unresolved V gene, and why the rest are absent is not known. D and trimming come from the DNA, and the V and J calls and clone size come from that table. For this sample the table gives 160,000 or so clones, of which 65% to 85% were detected only once. The ten largest clones add up to more than 1.5% of the sample.

From its cysteine to its phenylalanine, the CDR3 spans 14 amino acids. Here the CDR3 DNA is all that survives: 42 bases in frame from base 1. V loses 7 bases of germline sequence and J loses 4 bases, and the interval between the two ends is 16 bases. Taken from the germline V gene, the CDR1 and CDR2 loops are MNHEY and SVGAGI. Study-level results and caveats: In vitro tests confirmed that three of the cytomegalovirus-associated TCR beta chains recognize cytomegalovirus antigens. The earlier analysis of 587 of the donors excluded around 17 rarely observed V segments, including chromosome 9 orphons, because counts were too low. Cytomegalovirus status was reported to be diagnosed by the classifier with high specificity and sensitivity in both the original and validation cohorts. A later analysis associated about 17,000 TCR beta sequences with specific HLA alleles at a false discovery rate of 0.05. Because HLA typing was missing for some donors at each locus, association tests included only the typed subset. Because the 87-base-pair reads could not distinguish some IMGT-functional V segments, including TRBV6-2 and TRBV6-3, those segments were excluded. Correlated functional status among segregating V segments might reflect linkage disequilibrium, but an unknown experimental factor could not be ruled out. A further reported finding was that TCR beta sequences accurately predicted the HLA-A and HLA-B alleles for most subjects in the first cohort. The authors suggested that the approach could potentially be generalized to other disease states and immunological phenotypes. The cohort was sequenced for TCR beta chains only, and without alpha or paired-chain data the features that could be detected were limited. While some public TCRs were present in many individuals, most TCR sequences turned up only very rarely across donors. V-gene and J-gene trimming of TCR beta chains was associated with a missense DCLRE1C variant in a later genetic analysis, and the association was replicated in an independent cohort. The presence/absence analyses assumed that sequencing depth was roughly uniform across donors, and that assumption may not be true. In a later genetic analysis, fewer N-insertions in productive TCRs were reported among donors in an Asian-associated ancestry cluster than the approximately 670-donor mean. In a later analysis, HLA-associated TCR beta chains were found to be more clonally expanded and to have lower generation probabilities than equally common non-associated chains. In an earlier analysis of 587 of the donors, most TCR beta V segments appeared in productive rearrangements about 90% or about 30% of the time, broadly matching IMGT annotations. Most CMV-associated TCR beta chains appeared to be HLA-restricted in a later analysis, and the HLA associations seemed to be driven largely by CMV exposure. The study listed 150 to 200 TCR beta chains as associated with cytomegalovirus. A later analysis reported that several top co-occurrence clusters appeared linked to parvovirus B19, influenza, CMV and Epstein-Barr virus. In a later analysis, the rate of TCR association differed among HLA loci, with DRB1 alleles having the most associated TCRs and HLA-C alleles having the fewest. When HLA alleles, especially DR and DQ, strongly co-occurred, attributing TCR associations to individual alleles was difficult. Immune exposure information for the cohort was limited to CMV serostatus. A cluster of highly shared sequence variants was judged likely to represent a technical artifact of the sequencing pipeline.

This TCR was sampled from a woman in her late teens or twenties in good health and CMV-seronegative. The chain employs TRBV6-5 and TRBJ1-2, with the D gene uncertain. The sequencing input was PBMCs. The nucleotide sequence is TGTGCCAGCAAAGGGAGGTTTGGTCCCTATGGCTACACCTTC. Its protein reads: CASKGRFGPYGYTF.